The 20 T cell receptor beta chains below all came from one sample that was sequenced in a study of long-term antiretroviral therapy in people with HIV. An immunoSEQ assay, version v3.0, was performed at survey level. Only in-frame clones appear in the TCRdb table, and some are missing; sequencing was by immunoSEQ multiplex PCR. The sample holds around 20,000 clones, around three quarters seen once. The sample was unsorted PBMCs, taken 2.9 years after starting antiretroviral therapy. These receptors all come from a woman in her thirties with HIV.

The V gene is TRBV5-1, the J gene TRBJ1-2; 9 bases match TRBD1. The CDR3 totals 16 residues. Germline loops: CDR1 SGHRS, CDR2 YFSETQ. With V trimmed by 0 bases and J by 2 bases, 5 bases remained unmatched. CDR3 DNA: TGCGCCAGCAGCTTGGCCATACAGGGGGCGAACTATGGCTACACCTTC. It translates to CASSLAIQGANYGYTF.

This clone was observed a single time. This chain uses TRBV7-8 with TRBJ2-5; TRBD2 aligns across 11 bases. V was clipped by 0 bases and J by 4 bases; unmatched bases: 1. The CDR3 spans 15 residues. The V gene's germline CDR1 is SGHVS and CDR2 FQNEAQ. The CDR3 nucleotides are TGTGCCAGCAGCTTAGCCGGGACTAGCGGAGAGACCCAGTACTTC. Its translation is CASSLAGTSGETQYF. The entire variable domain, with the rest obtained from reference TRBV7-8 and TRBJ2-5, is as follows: GAGVSQSPRYKVAKRGQDVALRCDPISGHVSLFWYQQALGQGPEFLTYFQNEAQLDKSGLPSDRFFAERPEGSVSTLKIQRTQQEDSAVYLCASSLAGTSGETQYFGPGTRLLVL.

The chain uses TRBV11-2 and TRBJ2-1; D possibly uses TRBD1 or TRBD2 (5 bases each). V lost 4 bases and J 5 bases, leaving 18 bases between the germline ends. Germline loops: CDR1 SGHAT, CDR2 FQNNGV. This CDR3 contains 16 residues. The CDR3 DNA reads TGTGCCAGCAGCTCCTACGGGGCAATATCTGACAATGAGCAGTTCTTC. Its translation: CASSSYGAISDNEQFF.

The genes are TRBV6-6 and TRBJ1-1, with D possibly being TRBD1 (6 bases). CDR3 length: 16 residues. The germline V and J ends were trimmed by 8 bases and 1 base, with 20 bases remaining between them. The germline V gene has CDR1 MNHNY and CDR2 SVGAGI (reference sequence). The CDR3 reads CASGPTLGAPNTEAFF. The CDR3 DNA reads TGTGCCAGCGGGCCCACCCTGGGGGCACCGAACACTGAAGCTTTCTTT.

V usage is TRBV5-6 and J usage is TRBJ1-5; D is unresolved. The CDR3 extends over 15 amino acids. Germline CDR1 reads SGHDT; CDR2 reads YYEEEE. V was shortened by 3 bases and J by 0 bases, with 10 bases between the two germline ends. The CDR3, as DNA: TGTGCCAGCAGCTATAAGGCACATAGCAATCAGCCCCAGCATTTT. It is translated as CASSYKAHSNQPQHF. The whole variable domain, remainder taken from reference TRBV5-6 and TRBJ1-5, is DAGVTQSPTHLIKTRGQQVTLRCSPKSGHDTVSWYQQALGQGPQFIFQYYEEEERQRGNFPDRFSGHQFPNYSSELNVNALLLGDSALYLCASSYKAHSNQPQHFGDGTRLSIL.

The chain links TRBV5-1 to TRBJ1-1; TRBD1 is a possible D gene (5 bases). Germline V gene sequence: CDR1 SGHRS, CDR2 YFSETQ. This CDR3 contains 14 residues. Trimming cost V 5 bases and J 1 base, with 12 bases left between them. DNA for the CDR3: TGCGCCAGCAGTTGGGACGTTGGGAACACTGAAGCTTTCTTT. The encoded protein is CASSWDVGNTEAFF.

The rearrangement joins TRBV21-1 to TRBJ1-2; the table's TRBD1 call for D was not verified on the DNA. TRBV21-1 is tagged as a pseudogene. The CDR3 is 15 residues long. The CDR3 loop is CASSKAGGQRYGYTF. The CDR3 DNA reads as TGTGCCAGCAGCAAAGCTGGGGGACAGCGCTATGGCTACACCTTC.

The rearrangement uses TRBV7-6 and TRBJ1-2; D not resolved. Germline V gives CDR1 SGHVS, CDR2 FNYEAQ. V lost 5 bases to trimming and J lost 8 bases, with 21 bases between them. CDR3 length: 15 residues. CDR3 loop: CASSPIGDGLLGYTF. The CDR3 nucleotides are TGTGCCAGCAGCCCCATCGGCGACGGGTTATTGGGCTACACCTTC.

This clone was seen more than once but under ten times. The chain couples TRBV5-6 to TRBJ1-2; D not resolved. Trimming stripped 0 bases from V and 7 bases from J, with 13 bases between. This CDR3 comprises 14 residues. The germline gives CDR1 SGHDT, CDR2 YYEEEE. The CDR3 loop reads CASSLVLRPSGYTF. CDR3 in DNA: TGTGCCAGCAGCTTGGTACTACGGCCGTCTGGCTACACCTTC.

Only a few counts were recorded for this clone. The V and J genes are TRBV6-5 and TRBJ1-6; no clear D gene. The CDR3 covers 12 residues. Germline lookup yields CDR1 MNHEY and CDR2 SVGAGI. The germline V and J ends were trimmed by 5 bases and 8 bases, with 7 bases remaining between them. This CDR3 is CASSRADSPLHF. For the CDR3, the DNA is TGTGCCAGCAGTCGGGCAGATTCACCCCTCCACTTT.

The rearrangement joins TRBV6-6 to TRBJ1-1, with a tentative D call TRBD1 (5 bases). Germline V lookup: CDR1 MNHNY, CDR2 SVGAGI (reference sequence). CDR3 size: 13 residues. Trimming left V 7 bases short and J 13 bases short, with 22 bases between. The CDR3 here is CASTLPGQLTDFF. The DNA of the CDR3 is TGTGCCAGCACCCTACCAGGACAATTAACTGATTTCTTT.

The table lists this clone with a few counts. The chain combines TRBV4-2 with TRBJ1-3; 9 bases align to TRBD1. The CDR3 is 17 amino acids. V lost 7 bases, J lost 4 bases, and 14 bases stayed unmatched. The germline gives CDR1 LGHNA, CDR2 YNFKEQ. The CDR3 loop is CASIPSLQGALGNTIYF. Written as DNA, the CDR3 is TGTGCCAGCATCCCCTCCTTACAGGGGGCGTTGGGAAACACCATATATTTT.

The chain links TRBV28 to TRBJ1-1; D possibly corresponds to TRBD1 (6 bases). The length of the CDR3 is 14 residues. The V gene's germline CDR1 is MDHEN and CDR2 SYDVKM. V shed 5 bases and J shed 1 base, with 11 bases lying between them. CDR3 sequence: CASSLRGANTEAFF. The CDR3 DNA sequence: TGTGCCAGCAGTCTTAGGGGGGCGAACACTGAAGCTTTCTTT.

In nucleotides, the CDR3 is TGTGCCAGTAGTAAGGCCCAGTTGAACACTGAAGCTTTCTTT. Its protein product is CASSKAQLNTEAFF. The chain uses TRBV19 and TRBJ1-1; D call uncertain. The CDR3 has 14 amino acids. The germline gives CDR1 LNHDA, CDR2 SQIVND (reference sequence). Deletions cut 4 bases from V and 0 bases from J, with 9 bases between.

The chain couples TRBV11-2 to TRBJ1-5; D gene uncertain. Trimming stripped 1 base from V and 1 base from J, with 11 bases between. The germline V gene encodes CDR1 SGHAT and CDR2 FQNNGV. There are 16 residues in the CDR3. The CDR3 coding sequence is TGTGCCAGCAGCTTAGCGAGGTCTGGGAGCAATCAGCCCCAGCATTTT. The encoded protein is CASSLARSGSNQPQHF.

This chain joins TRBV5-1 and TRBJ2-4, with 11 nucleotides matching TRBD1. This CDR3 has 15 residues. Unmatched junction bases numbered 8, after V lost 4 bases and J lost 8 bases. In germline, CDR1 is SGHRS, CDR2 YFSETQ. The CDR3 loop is CASSTSGTGGDIQYF. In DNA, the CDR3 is TGCGCCAGCAGCACGTCCGGGACAGGGGGAGACATTCAGTACTTC.

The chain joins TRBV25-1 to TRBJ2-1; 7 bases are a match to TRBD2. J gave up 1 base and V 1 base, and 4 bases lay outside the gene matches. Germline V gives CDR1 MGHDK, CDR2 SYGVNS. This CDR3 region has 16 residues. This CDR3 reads CASSELGGESYNEQFF. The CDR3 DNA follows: TGTGCCAGCAGTGAATTGGGGGGGGAGTCCTACAATGAGCAGTTCTTC.

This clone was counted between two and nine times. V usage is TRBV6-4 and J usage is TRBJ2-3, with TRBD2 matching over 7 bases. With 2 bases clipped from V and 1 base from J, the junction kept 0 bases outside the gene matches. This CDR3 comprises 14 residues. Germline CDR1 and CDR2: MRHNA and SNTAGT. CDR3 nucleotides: TGTGCCAGCAGTGACGCGGGGGGCACAGATACGCAGTATTTT. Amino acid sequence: CASSDAGGTDTQYF.

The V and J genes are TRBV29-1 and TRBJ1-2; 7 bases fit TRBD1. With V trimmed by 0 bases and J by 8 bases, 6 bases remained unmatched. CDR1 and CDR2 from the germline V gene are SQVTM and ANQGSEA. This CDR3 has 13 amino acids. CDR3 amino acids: CSVEEGTDRGYTF. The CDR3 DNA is TGCAGCGTTGAAGAGGGGACAGATCGCGGCTACACCTTC.

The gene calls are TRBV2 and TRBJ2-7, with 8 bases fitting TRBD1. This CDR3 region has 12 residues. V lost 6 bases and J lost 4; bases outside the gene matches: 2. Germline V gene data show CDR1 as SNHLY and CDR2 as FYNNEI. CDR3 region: CASRGQVYEQYF. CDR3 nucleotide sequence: TGTGCCAGCAGGGGACAGGTTTACGAGCAGTACTTC.